A selection of T cell receptor beta chains follows, all from one sample in a study of blood T cells in healthy people across ages. TCRdb redid the calling of the 5' RACE reads with MiXCR, one entry per CDR3 protein. The sample lists around 1,500,000 distinct CDR3 sequences, over 25% seen once, with less than 9.5% in the top ten. Sequenced: blood. Every receptor here comes from a woman aged 30 to 39 in good health. Both conserved end residues are part of each CDR3. The D gene is left open where the match is weak. Not every row has a clone size; where given, it reads once, few, many or a size class.

V	size	D	J	CDR3	DNA
TRBV20-1	few	TRBD1	TRBJ1-5	CSASRTGRGQPQHF	TGCAGTGCTAGTAGGACAGGGCGCGGGCAGCCCCAGCATTTT
TRBV7-2	NA	NA	TRBJ2-1	CASSPPRSGPGDEQFF	TGTGCCAGCAGCCCGCCGCGCTCGGGGCCAGGGGATGAGCAGTTCTTC
TRBV29-1	NA	NA	TRBJ1-5	CSVGDEPSNQPQHF	TGCAGCGTTGGGGATGAGCCGAGCAATCAGCCCCAGCATTTT
TRBV5-5	NA	NA	TRBJ1-2	CASSWDGQFYGYTF	TGTGCCAGCAGCTGGGATGGGCAGTTCTATGGCTACACCTTC
TRBV6-2/TRBV6-3	NA	NA	TRBJ1-1	CASSRAGIGENTEAFF	TGTGCCAGCAGCCGTGCTGGTATCGGCGAGAACACTGAAGCTTTCTTT
TRBV7-2	few	NA	TRBJ2-3	CASSFWAGDTQYF	TGTGCCAGCAGCTTTTGGGCCGGGGATACGCAGTATTTT
TRBV5-1	NA	TRBD1	TRBJ2-3	CASRAGTGGAVSDTQYF	TGCGCCAGCAGGGCCGGGACAGGGGGCGCGGTATCAGATACGCAGTATTTT
TRBV2	once	TRBD1	TRBJ2-6	CASQMDRGASGANVLTF	TGTGCCAGCCAGATGGACAGGGGGGCTTCTGGGGCCAACGTCCTGACTTTC
TRBV6-6	few	NA	TRBJ1-2	CASSRQRSYGYTF	TGTGCCAGCAGCAGGCAGCGATCCTATGGCTACACCTTC
TRBV6-5	many	TRBD1	TRBJ1-2	CASRAGQDNYGYTF	TGTGCCAGCAGGGCCGGACAGGATAACTATGGCTACACCTTC
TRBV13	NA	TRBD2	TRBJ2-5	CASSLGRLAGAIQQETQYF	TGTGCCAGCAGCTTAGGCCGGTTAGCGGGGGCGATACAGCAAGAGACCCAGTACTTC
TRBV6-4	NA	TRBD2	TRBJ2-7	CASSETGTSDRGYSYGQYF	TGTGCCAGCAGTGAGACCGGGACTAGCGACCGCGGGTACTCCTACGGGCAGTACTTC
TRBV21-1	NA	NA	TRBJ2-1	CASNRGSCNEQFF	TGTGCCAGCAACAGGGGCTCCTGCAATGAGCAGTTCTTC
TRBV29-1	many	TRBD2	TRBJ2-3	CSAQRDHTDTQYF	TGCAGCGCACAGCGGGACCACACAGATACGCAGTATTTT
TRBV12-3/TRBV12-4	few	NA	TRBJ1-2	CASSDYAMAGSNYGYTF	TGTGCCAGCAGTGATTACGCCATGGCAGGATCTAACTATGGCTACACCTTC
TRBV7-2	many	NA	TRBJ2-7	CASRHTGVTYEQYF	TGTGCCAGCCGACATACGGGTGTTACTTACGAGCAGTACTTC
TRBV4-1	NA	NA	TRBJ2-7	CASSQSGGSGAYYEQYF	TGCGCCAGCAGCCAATCCGGAGGATCGGGGGCTTACTACGAGCAGTACTTC
TRBV7-9	NA	NA	TRBJ2-1	CASSRIEWSEQCF	TGTGCCAGCAGTCGTATCGAGTGGAGTGAGCAGTGCTTC
TRBV7-9	NA	NA	TRBJ1-4	CASSQDSLTTNEKLFF	TGTGCCAGCAGCCAAGACAGCCTTACAACTAATGAAAAACTGTTTTTT
TRBV10-2	NA	NA	TRBJ1-1	CASSAGRYTEAFF	TGCGCCAGCAGTGCAGGCAGGTACACTGAAGCTTTCTTT
TRBV9	NA	NA	TRBJ2-1	CASSEGGAPAYNEQFF	TGTGCCAGCAGCGAGGGGGGGGCCCCCGCGTACAATGAGCAGTTCTTC
TRBV4-1	NA	NA	TRBJ2-2	CASSQPGLTGELFF	TGCGCCAGCAGCCAGCCGGGTCTTACCGGGGAGCTGTTTTTT
TRBV5-1	NA	NA	TRBJ1-1	CASSTAKTTPSDAIF	TGCGCCAGTTCGACAGCCAAAACAACCCCATCCGACGCTATCTTT
TRBV15	few	NA	TRBJ1-2	CATSRQGWGYTF	TGTGCCACCAGCAGACAGGGGTGGGGCTACACCTTC
TRBV10-3	NA	NA	TRBJ1-5	CAISATGGRQPQHF	TGTGCCATCAGTGCAACGGGGGGGCGTCAGCCCCAGCATTTT
TRBV23-1	NA	TRBD2	TRBJ2-1	CASSQSGSALADYNEQFF	TGCGCCAGCAGTCAATCTGGTTCGGCACTAGCGGACTACAATGAGCAGTTCTTC
TRBV3-1	many	TRBD2	TRBJ2-7	CASSHSLAGGSYEQYF	TGTGCCAGCAGCCACTCCTTAGCGGGAGGCAGCTACGAGCAGTACTTC
TRBV20-1	few	NA	TRBJ1-2	CSAITDDNYGYTF	TGCAGTGCCATAACGGACGATAACTATGGCTACACCTTC
TRBV10-3	NA	NA	TRBJ1-2	CAISEFRGEGYGYTF	TGTGCCATCAGTGAGTTTCGGGGCGAGGGCTATGGCTACACCTTC
TRBV9	few	NA	TRBJ2-5	CASSGRLGDRGKETQYF	TGTGCCAGCAGCGGACGTCTCGGAGACCGGGGTAAAGAGACCCAGTACTTC
TRBV7-3	NA	TRBD1	TRBJ1-6	CASSLTDRRDGSPLHF	TGTGCCAGCAGCTTGACGGACAGGCGTGACGGATCACCCCTCCACTTT
TRBV7-2	NA	NA	TRBJ2-7	CASRGRDSSEQYF	TGTGCCAGCAGGGGGAGAGACAGCAGCGAGCAGTACTTC